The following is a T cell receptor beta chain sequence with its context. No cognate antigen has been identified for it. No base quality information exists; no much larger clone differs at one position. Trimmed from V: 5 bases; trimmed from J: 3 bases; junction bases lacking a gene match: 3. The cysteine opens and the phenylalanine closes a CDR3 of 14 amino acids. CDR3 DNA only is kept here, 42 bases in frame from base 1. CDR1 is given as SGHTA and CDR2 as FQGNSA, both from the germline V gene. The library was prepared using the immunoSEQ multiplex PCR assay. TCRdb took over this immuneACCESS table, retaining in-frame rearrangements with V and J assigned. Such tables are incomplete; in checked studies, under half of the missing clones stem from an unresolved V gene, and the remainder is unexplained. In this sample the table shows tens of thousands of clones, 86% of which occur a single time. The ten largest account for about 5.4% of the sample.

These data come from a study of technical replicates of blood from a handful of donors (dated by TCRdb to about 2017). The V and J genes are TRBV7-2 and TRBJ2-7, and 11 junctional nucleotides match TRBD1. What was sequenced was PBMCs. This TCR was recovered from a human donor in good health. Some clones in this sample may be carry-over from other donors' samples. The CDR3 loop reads CASSTGTGGYEQYF. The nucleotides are TGTGCCAGCAGCACTGGGACAGGGGGCTACGAGCAGTACTTC.